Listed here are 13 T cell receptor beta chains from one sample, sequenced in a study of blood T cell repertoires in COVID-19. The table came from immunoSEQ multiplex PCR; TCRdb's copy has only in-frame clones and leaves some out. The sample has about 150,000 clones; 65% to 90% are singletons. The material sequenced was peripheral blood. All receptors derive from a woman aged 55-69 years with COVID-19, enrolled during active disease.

CDR3 nucleotides: TGTGCTAGTGGTTTCAGGGGGGCCCAAGAGACCCAGTACTTC. The encoded protein is CASGFRGAQETQYF. The chain employs TRBV12-5 and TRBJ2-5; a possible D gene is TRBD1 (7 bases). Germline values: CDR1 LGHNT, CDR2 FRNRAP. The CDR3 length is 14 residues. V was shortened by 3 bases and J by 1 base, with 9 bases between the two germline ends.

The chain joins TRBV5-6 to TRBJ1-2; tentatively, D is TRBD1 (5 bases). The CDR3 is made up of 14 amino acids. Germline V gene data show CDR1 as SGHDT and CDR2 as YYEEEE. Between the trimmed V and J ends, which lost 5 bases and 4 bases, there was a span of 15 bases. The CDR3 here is CASSPKAGFYGYTF. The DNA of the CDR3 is TGTGCCAGCAGTCCTAAGGCAGGGTTCTATGGCTACACCTTC.

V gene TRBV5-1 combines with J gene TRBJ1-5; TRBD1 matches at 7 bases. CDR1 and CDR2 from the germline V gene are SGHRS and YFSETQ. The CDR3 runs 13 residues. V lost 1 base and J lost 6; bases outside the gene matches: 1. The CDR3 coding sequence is TGCGCCAGCAGCTTGAACAGGGGTCAGCCCCAGCATTTT. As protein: CASSLNRGQPQHF. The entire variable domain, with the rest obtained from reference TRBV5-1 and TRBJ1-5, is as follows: KAGVTQTPRYLIKTRGQQVTLSCSPISGHRSVSWYQQTPGQGLQFLFEYFSETQRNKGNFPGRFSGRQFSNSRSEMNVSTLELGDSALYLCASSLNRGQPQHFGDGTRLSIL.

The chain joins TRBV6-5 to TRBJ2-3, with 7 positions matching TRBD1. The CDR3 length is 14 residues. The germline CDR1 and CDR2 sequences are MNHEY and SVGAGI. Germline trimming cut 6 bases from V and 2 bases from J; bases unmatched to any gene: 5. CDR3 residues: CASSRDSDTDTQYF. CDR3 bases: TGTGCCAGCAGCCGGGACAGCGACACAGATACGCAGTATTTT.

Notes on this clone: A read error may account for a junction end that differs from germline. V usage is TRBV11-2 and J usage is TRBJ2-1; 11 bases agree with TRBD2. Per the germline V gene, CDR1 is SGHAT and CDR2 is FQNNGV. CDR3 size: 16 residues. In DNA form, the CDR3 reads TGTGCCAGCAACTTAATACTAGCGGGGGCGTACAATGAGCAGTTCTTC. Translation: CASNLILAGAYNEQFF.

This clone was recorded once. CDR3 sequence reads: CASSEGVNTEAFF. As DNA, the CDR3 is TGTGCCAGTAGTGAGGGGGTGAACACTGAAGCTTTCTTT. This chain joins TRBV19 and TRBJ1-1; possibly TRBD1 for D (6 bases). The CDR3 contains 13 residues. V lost 5 bases, J lost 0 bases, and 7 bases lay in between. Germline loops: CDR1 LNHDA, CDR2 SQIVND (reference sequence). Together with reference TRBV19 and TRBJ1-1, the CDR3 gives the full variable domain: DGGITQSPKYLFRKEGQNVTLSCEQNLNHDAMYWYRQDPGQGLRLIYYSQIVNDFQKGDIAEGYSVSREKKESFPLTVTSAQKNPTAFYLCASSEGVNTEAFFGQGTRLTVV.

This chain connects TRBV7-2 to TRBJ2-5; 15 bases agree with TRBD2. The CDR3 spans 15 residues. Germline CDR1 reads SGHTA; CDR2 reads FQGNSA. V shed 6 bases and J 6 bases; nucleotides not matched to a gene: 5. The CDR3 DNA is TGTGCCAGCAGGGGGACTAGCGGGGGGTTCCAGACCCAGTACTTC. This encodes CASRGTSGGFQTQYF.

CDR3 in amino acids: CASSLDAMNTEAFF. CDR3 DNA: TGCGCCAGCAGCTTGGACGCTATGAACACTGAAGCTTTCTTT. The rearrangement uses TRBV5-1 and TRBJ1-1; no clear D. The CDR3 is 14 residues long. Trimming left V 0 bases short and J 0 bases short, with 6 bases between. In germline, CDR1 is SGHRS, CDR2 YFSETQ.

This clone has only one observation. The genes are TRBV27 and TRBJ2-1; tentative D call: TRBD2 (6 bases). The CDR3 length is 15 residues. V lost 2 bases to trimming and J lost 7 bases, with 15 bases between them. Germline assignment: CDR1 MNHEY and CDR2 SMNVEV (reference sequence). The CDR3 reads CASSLVGGVGNEQFF. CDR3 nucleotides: TGTGCCAGCAGTTTAGTTGGAGGGGTCGGGAATGAGCAGTTCTTC.

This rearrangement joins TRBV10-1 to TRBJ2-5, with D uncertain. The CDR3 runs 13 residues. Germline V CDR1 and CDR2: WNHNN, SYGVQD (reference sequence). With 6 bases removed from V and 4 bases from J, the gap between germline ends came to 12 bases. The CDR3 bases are TGCGCCAGCAGGGGCAGTATGACAGAGACCCAGTACTTC. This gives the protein CASRGSMTETQYF.

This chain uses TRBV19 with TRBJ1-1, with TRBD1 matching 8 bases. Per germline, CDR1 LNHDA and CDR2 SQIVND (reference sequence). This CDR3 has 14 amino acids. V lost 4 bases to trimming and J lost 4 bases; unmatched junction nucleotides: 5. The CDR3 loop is CASSTPDRGTEAFF. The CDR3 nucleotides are TGTGCCAGTAGTACCCCTGACAGGGGCACTGAAGCTTTCTTT.

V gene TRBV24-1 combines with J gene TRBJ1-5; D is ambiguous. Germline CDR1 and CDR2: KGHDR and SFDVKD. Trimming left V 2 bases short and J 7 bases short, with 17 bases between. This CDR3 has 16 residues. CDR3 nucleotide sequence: TGTGCCACCAGTGATTCCGCAGGCCCTTTTCCCCAGCCCCAGCATTTT. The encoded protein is CATSDSAGPFPQPQHF.

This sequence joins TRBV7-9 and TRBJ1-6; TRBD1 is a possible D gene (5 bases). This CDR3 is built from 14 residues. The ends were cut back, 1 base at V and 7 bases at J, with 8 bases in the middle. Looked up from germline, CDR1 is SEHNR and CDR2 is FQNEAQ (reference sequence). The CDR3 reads CASSLGGANSPLHF. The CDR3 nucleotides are TGTGCCAGCAGCTTAGGCGGGGCCAATTCACCCCTCCACTTT. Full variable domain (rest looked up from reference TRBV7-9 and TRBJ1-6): DTGVSQNPRHKITKRGQNVTFRCDPISEHNRLYWYRQTLGQGPEFLTYFQNEAQLEKSRLLSDRFSAERPKGSFSTLEIQRTEQGDSAMYLCASSLGGANSPLHFGNGTRLTVT.